Ten or more counts support the clone carrying this TCR beta chain. Its antigen remains unidentified. CDR1 and CDR2 from the germline V gene are ENHRY and SYGVKD. The V gene lost 5 bases and the J gene lost 2 bases, with 18 bases spanning the gap. The CDR3 contains 16 residues. The data are from a study of blood T cells in healthy people across ages. Primers used in a second PCR of roughly 6 to 11 cycles were a sample-barcoded 5' primer and a J-beta primer mix. TCRdb called the 5' RACE reads again in MiXCR, with one record for every CDR3 protein. The table lists about 1 million distinct CDR3 sequences, 40% to 45% of them singletons. Study outcomes and limitations: TCR beta diversity tracked closely with naive T cell percentage.

The donors, aged about 6 to 95, were healthy Caucasians from Russia. The sequenced material came from blood. The TCR originated in a woman aged 55-70 years in good health. The V and J genes are TRBV10-3 and TRBJ2-5; a possible D gene is TRBD1 (6 bases). CDR3 coding DNA: TGTGCCATCAGTAAAAAACAGGGATCGGGACAAGAGACCCAGTACTTC. The encoded protein is CAISKKQGSGQETQYF.